What follows describes a single TCR beta chain. The data originate from a study of T cells expressing NK-cell markers. About the study: In sorted CD3+CD56+NKG2C+, CD3+CD56+NKG2C- and CD3+CD56-NKG2C+ T cells, TCR beta repertoires were obtained.

From the 5' RACE reads, TCRdb lists one entry per CDR3 protein and no DNA. In all, the sample yields about 380,000 distinct CDR3 sequences. Germline V lookup: CDR1 SNHLY, CDR2 FYNNEI. The CDR3 totals 14 residues. The sequenced sample was blood T cells: a sorted CD56 or NKG2C T cell subset, CD4+ or CD8+ T cells, or bulk PBMC T cells (not recorded which). The receptor comes from a man between 18 and 69 years old in good health. V is TRBV2 and J is TRBJ2-3; checking the TCRdb D call of TRBD1 is not possible without DNA. CDR3 sequence reads: CASSTGEDTDTQYF.